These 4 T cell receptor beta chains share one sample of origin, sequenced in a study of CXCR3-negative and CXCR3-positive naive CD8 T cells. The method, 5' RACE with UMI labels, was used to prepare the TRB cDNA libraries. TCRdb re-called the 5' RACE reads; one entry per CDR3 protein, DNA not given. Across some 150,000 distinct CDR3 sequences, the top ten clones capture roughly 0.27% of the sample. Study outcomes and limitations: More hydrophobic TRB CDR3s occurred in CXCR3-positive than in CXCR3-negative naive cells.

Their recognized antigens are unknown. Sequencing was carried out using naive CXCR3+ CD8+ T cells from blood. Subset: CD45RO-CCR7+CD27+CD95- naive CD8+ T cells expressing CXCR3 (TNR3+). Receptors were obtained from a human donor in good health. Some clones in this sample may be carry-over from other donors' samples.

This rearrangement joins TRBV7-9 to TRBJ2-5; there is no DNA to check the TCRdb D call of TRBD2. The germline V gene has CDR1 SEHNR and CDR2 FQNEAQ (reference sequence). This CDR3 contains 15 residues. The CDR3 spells CASSFQRENQETQYF. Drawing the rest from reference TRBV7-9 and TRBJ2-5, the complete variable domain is DTGVSQNPRHKITKRGQNVTFRCDPISEHNRLYWYRQTLGQGPEFLTYFQNEAQLEKSRLLSDRFSAERPKGSFSTLEIQRTEQGDSAMYLCASSFQRENQETQYFGPGTRLLVL.

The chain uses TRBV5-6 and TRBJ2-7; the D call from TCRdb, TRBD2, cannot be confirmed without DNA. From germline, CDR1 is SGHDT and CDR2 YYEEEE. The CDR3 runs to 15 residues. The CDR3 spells CASSLGRDPSYEQYF.

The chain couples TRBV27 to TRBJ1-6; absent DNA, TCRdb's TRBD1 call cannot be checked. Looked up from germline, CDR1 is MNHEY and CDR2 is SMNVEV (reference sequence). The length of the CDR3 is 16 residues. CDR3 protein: CAARRGPGTVNSPLHF.

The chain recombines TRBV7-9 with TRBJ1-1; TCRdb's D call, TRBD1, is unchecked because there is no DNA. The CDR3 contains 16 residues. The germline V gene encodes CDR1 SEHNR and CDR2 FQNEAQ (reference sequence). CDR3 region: CASSSDRGNMDTEAFF.